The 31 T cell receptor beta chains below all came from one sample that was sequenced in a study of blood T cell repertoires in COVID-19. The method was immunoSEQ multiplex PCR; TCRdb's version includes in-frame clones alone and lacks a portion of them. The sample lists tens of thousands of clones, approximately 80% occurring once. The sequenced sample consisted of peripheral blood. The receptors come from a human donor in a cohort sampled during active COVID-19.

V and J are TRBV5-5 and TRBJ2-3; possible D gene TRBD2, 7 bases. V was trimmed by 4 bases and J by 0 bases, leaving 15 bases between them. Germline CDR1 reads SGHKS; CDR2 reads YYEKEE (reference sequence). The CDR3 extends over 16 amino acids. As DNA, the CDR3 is TGTGCCAGCAGCCTCCGGGGGGCCACTAGCACAGATACGCAGTATTTT. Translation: CASSLRGATSTDTQYF. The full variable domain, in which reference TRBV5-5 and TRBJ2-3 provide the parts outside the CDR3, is DAGVTQSPTHLIKTRGQQVTLRCSPISGHKSVSWYQQVLGQGPQFIFQYYEKEERGRGNFPDRFSARQFPNYSSELNVNALLLGDSALYLCASSLRGATSTDTQYFGPGTRLTVL.

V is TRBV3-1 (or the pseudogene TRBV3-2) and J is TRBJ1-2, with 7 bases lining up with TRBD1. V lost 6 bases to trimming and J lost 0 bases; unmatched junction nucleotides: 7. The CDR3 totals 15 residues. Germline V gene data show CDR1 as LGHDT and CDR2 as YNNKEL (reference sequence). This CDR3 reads CASSFGTDTNYGYTF. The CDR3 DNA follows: TGTGCCAGCAGTTTCGGGACAGATACTAACTATGGCTACACCTTC.

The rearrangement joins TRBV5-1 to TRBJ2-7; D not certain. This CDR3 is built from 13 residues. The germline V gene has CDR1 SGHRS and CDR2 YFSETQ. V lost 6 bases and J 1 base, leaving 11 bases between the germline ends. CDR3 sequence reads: CASKKGDSYEQYF. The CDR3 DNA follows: TGCGCCAGCAAAAAAGGAGATTCCTACGAGCAGTACTTC.

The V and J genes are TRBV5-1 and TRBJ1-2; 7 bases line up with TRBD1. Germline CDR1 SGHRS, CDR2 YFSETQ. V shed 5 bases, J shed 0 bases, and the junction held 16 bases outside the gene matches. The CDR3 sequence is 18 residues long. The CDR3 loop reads CASSLLPGQHSTNYGYTF. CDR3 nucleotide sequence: TGCGCCAGCAGTCTTCTGCCGGGACAGCATTCTACTAACTATGGCTACACCTTC.

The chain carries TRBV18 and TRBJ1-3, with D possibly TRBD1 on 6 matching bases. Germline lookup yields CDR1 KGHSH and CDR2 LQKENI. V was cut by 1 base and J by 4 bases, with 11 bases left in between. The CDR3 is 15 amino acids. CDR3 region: CASSPRSGTGNTIYF. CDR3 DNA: TGTGCCAGCTCACCACGCTCCGGGACAGGAAACACCATATATTTT.

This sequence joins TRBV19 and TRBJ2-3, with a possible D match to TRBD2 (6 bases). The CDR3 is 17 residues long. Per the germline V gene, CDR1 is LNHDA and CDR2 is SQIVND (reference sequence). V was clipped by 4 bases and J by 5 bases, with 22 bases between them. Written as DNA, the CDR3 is TGTGCCAGTAGTAGGCACAAAGGGGACTCCCCCCGAGATACGCAGTATTTT. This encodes CASSRHKGDSPRDTQYF.

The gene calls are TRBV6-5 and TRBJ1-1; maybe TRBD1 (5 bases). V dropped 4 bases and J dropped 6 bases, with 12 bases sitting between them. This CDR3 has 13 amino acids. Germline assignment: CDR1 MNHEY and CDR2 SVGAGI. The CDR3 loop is CASSFGASPEAFF. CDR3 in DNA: TGTGCCAGCAGTTTTGGGGCGAGTCCTGAAGCTTTCTTT.

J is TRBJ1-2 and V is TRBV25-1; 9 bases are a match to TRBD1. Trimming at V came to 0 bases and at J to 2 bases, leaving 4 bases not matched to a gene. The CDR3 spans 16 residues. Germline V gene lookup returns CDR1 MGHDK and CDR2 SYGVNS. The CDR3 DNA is TGTGCCAGCAGTGAATATTTCGGGACAGGGAACTATGGCTACACCTTC. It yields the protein CASSEYFGTGNYGYTF.

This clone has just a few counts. CDR3 residues: CASSLGNSGGQETQYF. Written as DNA, the CDR3 is TGTGCCAGCAGCTTAGGAAATAGCGGGGGGCAAGAGACCCAGTACTTC. The gene calls are TRBV7-2 and TRBJ2-5, with 10 bases identical to TRBD2. V was clipped by 1 base and J by 2 bases; unmatched bases: 4. This CDR3 is 16 amino acids long. Per the germline V gene, CDR1 is SGHTA and CDR2 is FQGNSA.

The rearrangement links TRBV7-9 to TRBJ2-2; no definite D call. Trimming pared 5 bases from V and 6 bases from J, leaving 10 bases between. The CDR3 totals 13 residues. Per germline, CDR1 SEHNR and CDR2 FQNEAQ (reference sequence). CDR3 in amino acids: CASSPNGPGELFF. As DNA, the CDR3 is TGTGCCAGCAGCCCCAATGGCCCCGGGGAGCTGTTTTTT.

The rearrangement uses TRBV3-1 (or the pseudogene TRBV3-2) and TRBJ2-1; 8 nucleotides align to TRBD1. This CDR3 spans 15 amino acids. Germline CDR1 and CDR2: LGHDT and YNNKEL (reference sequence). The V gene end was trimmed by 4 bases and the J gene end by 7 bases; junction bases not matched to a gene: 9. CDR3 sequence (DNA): TGTGCCAGCAGCCCTTGGGACAGGAACCGGAATGAGCAGTTCTTC. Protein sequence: CASSPWDRNRNEQFF.

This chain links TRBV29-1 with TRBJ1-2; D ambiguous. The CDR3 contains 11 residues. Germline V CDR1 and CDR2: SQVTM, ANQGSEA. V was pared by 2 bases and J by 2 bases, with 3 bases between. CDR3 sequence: CSVEINYGYTF. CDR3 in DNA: TGCAGCGTTGAAATAAACTATGGCTACACCTTC.

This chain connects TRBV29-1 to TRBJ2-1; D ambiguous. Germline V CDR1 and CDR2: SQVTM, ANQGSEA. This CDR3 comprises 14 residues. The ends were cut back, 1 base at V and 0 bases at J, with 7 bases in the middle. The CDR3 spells CSVEAFSSYNEQFF. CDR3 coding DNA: TGCAGCGTTGAAGCATTCAGCTCCTACAATGAGCAGTTCTTC.

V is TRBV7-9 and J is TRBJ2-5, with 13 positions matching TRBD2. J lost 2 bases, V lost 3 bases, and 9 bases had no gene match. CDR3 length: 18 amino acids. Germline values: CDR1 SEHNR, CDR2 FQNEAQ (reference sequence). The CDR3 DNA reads TGTGCCAGCAGCTTGGGACTAGCGGGGCCCCGGGGTCAAGAGACCCAGTACTTC. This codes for CASSLGLAGPRGQETQYF.

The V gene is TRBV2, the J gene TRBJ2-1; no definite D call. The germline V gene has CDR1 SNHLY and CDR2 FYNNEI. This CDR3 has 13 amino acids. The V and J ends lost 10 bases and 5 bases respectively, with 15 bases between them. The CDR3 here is CATLRDRNNEQFF. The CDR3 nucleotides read TGTGCCACCCTTAGAGATCGAAACAATGAGCAGTTCTTC.

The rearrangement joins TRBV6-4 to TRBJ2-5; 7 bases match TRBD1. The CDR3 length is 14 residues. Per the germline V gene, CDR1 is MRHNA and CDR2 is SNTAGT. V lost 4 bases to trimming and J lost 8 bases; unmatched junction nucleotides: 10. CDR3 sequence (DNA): TGTGCCAGCAGTGCCGGCGAGGGGGCGGGCACCCAGTACTTC. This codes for CASSAGEGAGTQYF.

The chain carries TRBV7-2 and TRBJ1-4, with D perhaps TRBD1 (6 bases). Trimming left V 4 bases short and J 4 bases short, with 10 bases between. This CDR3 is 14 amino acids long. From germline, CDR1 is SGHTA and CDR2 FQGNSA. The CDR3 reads CASSSGQINEKLFF. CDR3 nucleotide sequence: TGTGCCAGCAGCTCGGGACAAATTAATGAAAAACTGTTTTTT.

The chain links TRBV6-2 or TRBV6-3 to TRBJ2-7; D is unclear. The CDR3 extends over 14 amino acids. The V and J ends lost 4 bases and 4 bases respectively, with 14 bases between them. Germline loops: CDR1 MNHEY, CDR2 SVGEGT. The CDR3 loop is CASSSPHRSYEQYF. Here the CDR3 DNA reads TGTGCCAGCAGTTCCCCACACAGATCATACGAGCAGTACTTC.

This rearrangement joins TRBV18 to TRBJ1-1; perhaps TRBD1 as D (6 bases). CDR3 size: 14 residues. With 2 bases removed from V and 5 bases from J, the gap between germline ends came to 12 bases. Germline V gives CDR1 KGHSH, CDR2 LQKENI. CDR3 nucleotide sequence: TGTGCCAGCTCACCAGTGGACAGTTTAACTGAAGCTTTCTTT. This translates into CASSPVDSLTEAFF.

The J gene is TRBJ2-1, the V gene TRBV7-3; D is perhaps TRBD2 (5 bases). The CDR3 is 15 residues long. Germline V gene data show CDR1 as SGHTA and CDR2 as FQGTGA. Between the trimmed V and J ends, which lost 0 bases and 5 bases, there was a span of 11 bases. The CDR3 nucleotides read TGTGCCAGCAGCTTAACTTCGGACTGGAACAATGAGCAGTTCTTC. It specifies CASSLTSDWNNEQFF.

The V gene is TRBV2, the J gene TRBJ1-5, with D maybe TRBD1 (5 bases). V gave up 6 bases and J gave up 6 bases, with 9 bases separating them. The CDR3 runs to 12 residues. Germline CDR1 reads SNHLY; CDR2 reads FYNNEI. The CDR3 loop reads CASRGGAQPQHF. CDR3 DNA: TGTGCCAGCAGGGGAGGGGCTCAGCCCCAGCATTTT.

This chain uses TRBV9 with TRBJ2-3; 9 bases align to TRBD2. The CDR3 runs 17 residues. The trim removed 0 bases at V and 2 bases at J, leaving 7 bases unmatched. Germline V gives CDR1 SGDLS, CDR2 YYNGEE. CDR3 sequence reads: CASSVGWQRGVTDTQYF. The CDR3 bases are TGTGCCAGCAGCGTAGGATGGCAGCGGGGGGTCACAGATACGCAGTATTTT.

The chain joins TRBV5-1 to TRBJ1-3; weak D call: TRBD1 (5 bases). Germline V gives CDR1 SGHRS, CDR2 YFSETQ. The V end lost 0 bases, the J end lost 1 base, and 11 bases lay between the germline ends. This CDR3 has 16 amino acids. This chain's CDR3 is CASSLAPGGSGNTIYF. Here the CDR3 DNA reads TGCGCCAGCAGCTTGGCCCCCGGGGGGTCTGGAAACACCATATATTTT. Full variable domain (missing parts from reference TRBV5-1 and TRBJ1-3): KAGVTQTPRYLIKTRGQQVTLSCSPISGHRSVSWYQQTPGQGLQFLFEYFSETQRNKGNFPGRFSGRQFSNSRSEMNVSTLELGDSALYLCASSLAPGGSGNTIYFGEGSWLTVV.

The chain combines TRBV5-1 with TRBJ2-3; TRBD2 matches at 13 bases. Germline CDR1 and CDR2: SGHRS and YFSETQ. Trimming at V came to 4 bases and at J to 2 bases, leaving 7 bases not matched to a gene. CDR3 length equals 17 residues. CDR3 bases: TGCGCCAGCAGCGGGACTAGCGGGGTTCTCGTCACAGATACGCAGTATTTT. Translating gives CASSGTSGVLVTDTQYF.

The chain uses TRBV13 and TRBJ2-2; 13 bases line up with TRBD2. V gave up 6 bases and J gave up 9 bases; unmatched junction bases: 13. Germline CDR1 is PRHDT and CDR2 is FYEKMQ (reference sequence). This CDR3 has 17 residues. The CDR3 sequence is CASRGTSGDPGGRELFF. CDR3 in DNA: TGTGCCAGCAGGGGGACTAGCGGGGACCCTGGGGGCCGGGAGCTGTTTTTT.

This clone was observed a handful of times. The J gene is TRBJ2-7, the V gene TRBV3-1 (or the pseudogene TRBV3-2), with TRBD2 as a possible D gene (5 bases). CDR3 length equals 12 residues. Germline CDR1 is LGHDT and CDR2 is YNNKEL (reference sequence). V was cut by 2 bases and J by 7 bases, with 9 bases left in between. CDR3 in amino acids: CASSQTSGEQYF. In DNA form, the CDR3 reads TGTGCCAGCAGCCAAACGTCGGGAGAGCAGTACTTC.

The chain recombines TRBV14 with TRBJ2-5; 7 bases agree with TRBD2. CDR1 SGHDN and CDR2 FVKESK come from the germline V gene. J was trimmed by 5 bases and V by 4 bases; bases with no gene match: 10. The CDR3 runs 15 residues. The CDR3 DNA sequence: TGTGCCAGCAGCCGACCGGGACTACCAGGGGAGACCCAGTACTTC. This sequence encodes CASSRPGLPGETQYF.

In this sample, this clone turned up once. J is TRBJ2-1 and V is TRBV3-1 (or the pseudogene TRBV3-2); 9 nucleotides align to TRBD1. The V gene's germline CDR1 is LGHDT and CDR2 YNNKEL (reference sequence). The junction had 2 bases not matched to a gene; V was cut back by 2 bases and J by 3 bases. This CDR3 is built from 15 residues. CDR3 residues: CASSQQGQGYNEQFF. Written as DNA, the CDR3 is TGTGCCAGCAGCCAACAGGGACAGGGCTACAATGAGCAGTTCTTC.

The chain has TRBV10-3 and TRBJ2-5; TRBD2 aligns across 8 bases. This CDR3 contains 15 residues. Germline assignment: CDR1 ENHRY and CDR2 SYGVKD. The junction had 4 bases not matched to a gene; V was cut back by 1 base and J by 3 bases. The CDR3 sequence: CAISEYTSGKETQYF. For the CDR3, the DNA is TGTGCCATCAGTGAGTACACTAGCGGAAAAGAGACCCAGTACTTC.

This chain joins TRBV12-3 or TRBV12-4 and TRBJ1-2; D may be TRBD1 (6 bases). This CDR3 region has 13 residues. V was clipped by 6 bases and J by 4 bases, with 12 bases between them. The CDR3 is CASRWTASYGYTF. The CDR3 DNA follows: TGTGCCAGCAGATGGACAGCAAGCTATGGCTACACCTTC.

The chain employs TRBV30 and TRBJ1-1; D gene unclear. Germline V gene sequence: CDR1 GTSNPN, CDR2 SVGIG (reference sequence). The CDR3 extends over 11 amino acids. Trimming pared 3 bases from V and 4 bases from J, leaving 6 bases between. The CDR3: CAWRGVTEAFF. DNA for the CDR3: TGTGCCTGGAGAGGAGTCACTGAAGCTTTCTTT.